This paragraph covers one TCR beta chain sequence. Its cognate antigen is unknown. The data stem from a study of T cells after yellow fever vaccination. Across the study: When fractions had low cell numbers, they were prepared with SMART-Seq v4 Ultra Low Input.

Germline-derived CDR1 and CDR2 are MNHEY and SVGEGT. The V end lost 10 bases, the J end lost 2 bases, and 16 bases lay between the germline ends. The CDR3 length is 14 residues. A single record per CDR3 protein comes from TCRdb applying MiXCR to the 5' RACE reads. This table holds approximately 510,000 distinct CDR3 sequences, roughly 22% found once. Study results and limitations: A weaker secondary response peaked on day 5, the primary on day 15.

The sequence was collected from a young man who received the YFV17D yellow fever vaccine. This material consisted of PBMCs, taken approximately 20 days after the first yellow fever vaccination. The chain links TRBV6-2 or TRBV6-3 to TRBJ2-3; tentatively, D is TRBD1 (6 bases). In DNA form, the CDR3 reads TGTGCCACCCAGGGACACCAGTTCACAGATACGCAGTATTTT. Protein product: CATQGHQFTDTQYF.